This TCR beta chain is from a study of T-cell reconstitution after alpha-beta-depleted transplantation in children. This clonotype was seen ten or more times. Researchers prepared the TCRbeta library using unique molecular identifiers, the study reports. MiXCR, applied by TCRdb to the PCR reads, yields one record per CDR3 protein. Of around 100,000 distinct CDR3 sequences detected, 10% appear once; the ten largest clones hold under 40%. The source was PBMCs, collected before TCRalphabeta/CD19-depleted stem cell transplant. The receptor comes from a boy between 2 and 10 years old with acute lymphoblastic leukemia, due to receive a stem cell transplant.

Here the CDR3 reads CASSLIQGSRHEQYF. The CDR3 coding sequence is TGTGCCAGCAGCCTAATACAGGGATCTCGCCACGAGCAGTACTTC. The chain joins TRBV7-2 to TRBJ2-7; possibly TRBD1 for D (6 bases). V was shortened by 5 bases and J by 5 bases, with 19 bases between the two germline ends. The CDR3 sequence is 15 residues long. Germline lookup yields CDR1 SGHTA and CDR2 FQGNSA.